This section outlines one T cell receptor (beta chain) sequence together with its context. The sample originates from a study of blood T cell repertoires in COVID-19. Overall study context: Sources were T cells, B-cell-depleted T cells, or PBMCs; the material itself was cDNA or gDNA.

Clones were sequenced by immunoSEQ multiplex PCR, and TCRdb holds only the in-frame ones, with some missing. The sample records under 200,000 clones, roughly 87% being singletons. This CDR3 spans 15 amino acids. Trimming removed 4 bases from V and 1 base from J; junction bases left unmatched: 2. Germline CDR1 is SGHDN and CDR2 is FVKESK. This TCR came from a woman aged 45 to 65 who had recovered from COVID-19. The rearrangement uses TRBV14 and TRBJ2-1, with 9 bases fitting TRBD2. Sample: PBMCs or T cells enriched from blood (not recorded which). This CDR3 is CASSPSGVSYNEQFF. In nucleotides, the CDR3 is TGTGCCAGCAGCCCTAGCGGGGTATCCTACAATGAGCAGTTCTTC.